A single sample gave rise to the 20 T cell receptor beta chains below, sequenced in a study of cytotoxic CD8 clonotypes in ibrutinib-treated CLL (dated by TCRdb to 2020 to 2022). This sample's time point label indicates: 24 months on ibrutinib. To prepare the library, the immunoSEQ multiplex PCR assay was applied. TCRdb's version of the immuneACCESS table is confined to in-frame rearrangements and falls short of the full clone set. An unresolved V gene accounts for under half of the shortfall where checked; the remainder is of unknown origin. The sample table lists 250,000 or so clones, roughly 70% of them with a count of one. Jointly, the top ten make up 15% of the sample. Material: PBMCs, obtained after 24 months of ibrutinib treatment. The source is a human donor with chronic lymphocytic leukemia.

The genes are TRBV9 and TRBJ2-5, with D perhaps TRBD1 (5 bases). CDR3 length equals 15 residues. Germline assignment: CDR1 SGDLS and CDR2 YYNGEE. The V end was cut by 0 bases, the J end by 4 bases, with 13 bases between. CDR3 coding DNA: TGTGCCAGCAGCGTAGAAGGGGTCCCTATAGAGACCCAGTACTTC. Translating it yields CASSVEGVPIETQYF.

The chain joins TRBV18 to TRBJ2-2; D gene uncertain. Trimming removed 3 bases at V and 4 bases at J, with 12 bases between. The length of the CDR3 is 15 residues. Germline assignment: CDR1 KGHSH and CDR2 LQKENI. The CDR3 here is CASSPMDDATGELFF. CDR3 sequence (DNA): TGTGCCAGCTCACCGATGGATGACGCCACCGGGGAGCTGTTTTTT.

A few counts support this clone. The V and J genes are TRBV5-1 and TRBJ1-2, with no clear D. This CDR3 region has 15 residues. The germline V gene has CDR1 SGHRS and CDR2 YFSETQ. V lost 0 bases and J lost 10, with 19 bases in between. The CDR3 coding sequence is TGCGCCAGCAGCTTGGTTAGCCAGACTAATAGTATCTACACCTTC. Amino acid sequence: CASSLVSQTNSIYTF.

In DNA form, the CDR3 reads TGCGCCAGCAGCCAAGATTCCCAAACGGCGGGGGACACCATATATTTT. It translates to CASSQDSQTAGDTIYF. The gene calls are TRBV4-3 and TRBJ1-3; a possible D gene is TRBD1 (5 bases). In germline, CDR1 is LGHNA, CDR2 YSLEER. Trimming removed 0 bases at V and 8 bases at J, with 17 bases between. The CDR3 length is 16 residues.

The gene calls are TRBV7-6 and TRBJ2-3; D is undetermined. The germline V gene has CDR1 SGHVS and CDR2 FNYEAQ. The V end was cut by 5 bases, the J end by 0 bases, with 15 bases between. CDR3 length: 16 amino acids. CDR3 in amino acids: CASSPSLKSSTDTQYF. CDR3 DNA sequence: TGTGCCAGCAGCCCATCCCTAAAGTCTAGCACAGATACGCAGTATTTT.

The chain couples TRBV10-3 to TRBJ2-7, with 11 positions matching TRBD2. After removal of 4 bases from V and 3 bases from J, the junction contained 11 bases not matched to a gene. From germline, CDR1 is ENHRY and CDR2 SYGVKD. The CDR3 totals 17 residues. The chain's CDR3 is CAISGPGTGLAGYEQYF. CDR3 nucleotide sequence: TGTGCCATCAGTGGTCCAGGAACCGGACTAGCGGGCTACGAGCAGTACTTC.

The chain employs TRBV2 and TRBJ2-7; 11 bases are a match to TRBD2. V lost 7 bases, J lost 2 bases, and 7 bases stayed unmatched. The V gene's germline CDR1 is SNHLY and CDR2 FYNNEI. CDR3 size: 15 residues. CDR3 protein: CASTTTSGVPYEQYF. CDR3 nucleotides: TGTGCCAGCACTACGACTAGCGGGGTACCCTACGAGCAGTACTTC.

The chain couples TRBV9 to TRBJ2-1; 9 bases fit TRBD2. CDR1 SGDLS and CDR2 YYNGEE come from the germline V gene. Losses at the gene ends were 3 bases for V and 10 bases for J; bases not matched to a gene: 8. There are 14 residues in the CDR3. CDR3 residues: CASSETSGLSEQFF. Here the CDR3 DNA reads TGTGCCAGCAGCGAGACTAGCGGCCTGTCGGAGCAGTTCTTC.

This clone was counted once. A junction boundary mismatches the germline segment, possibly from a read error. This rearrangement joins TRBV29-1 to TRBJ2-7, with 8 bases lining up with TRBD1. The CDR3 is 13 amino acids. Per germline, CDR1 SQVTM and CDR2 ANQGSEA. The CDR3: CSFESDRGYEQYF. The DNA of the CDR3 is TGCAGCTTTGAAAGCGACAGGGGCTACGAGCAGTACTTC.

This clone was observed a single time. This chain uses TRBV4-1 with TRBJ1-4, with D tentatively TRBD1 (6 bases). CDR3 length: 15 amino acids. CDR1 and CDR2 from the germline V gene are MGHRA and YSYEKL. V gave up 3 bases and J gave up 5 bases, with 13 bases separating them. CDR3 nucleotide sequence: TGCGCCAGCAGCCACCTAGACAGGAAGAATGAAAAACTGTTTTTT. It codes for CASSHLDRKNEKLFF.

This clone appeared a few times. The J gene is TRBJ2-7, the V gene TRBV7-9; D tentatively reads TRBD1 or TRBD2 (5 bases each). The CDR3 is 14 amino acids. Germline V gene lookup returns CDR1 SEHNR and CDR2 FQNEAQ (reference sequence). V lost 7 bases to trimming and J lost 1 base, with 14 bases between them. CDR3 in amino acids: CASIERDASYEQYF. The CDR3 DNA sequence: TGTGCCAGCATTGAACGGGACGCTTCCTACGAGCAGTACTTC.

The chain employs TRBV28 and TRBJ2-1; 10 nucleotides match TRBD2. The CDR3 length is 14 residues. V gave up 3 bases and J gave up 10 bases; unmatched junction bases: 6. CDR1 is MDHEN and CDR2 is SYDVKM in the germline V gene. DNA for the CDR3: TGTGCCAGCAGTTTGGCCAGCGGGAGGGGAGAGCAGTTCTTC. It is translated as CASSLASGRGEQFF.

This clone was seen a few times. The chain uses TRBV6-5 and TRBJ2-2, with 10 bases matching TRBD2. Germline V gene lookup returns CDR1 MNHEY and CDR2 SVGAGI. V lost 7 bases and J lost 1; bases outside the gene matches: 3. This CDR3 has 15 amino acids. Written as DNA, the CDR3 is TGTGCCAGCACCTGGACTAGCGGGAACACCGGGGAGCTGTTTTTT. Its translation is CASTWTSGNTGELFF.

V is TRBV30 and J is TRBJ1-1; 8 nucleotides align to TRBD1. The germline V gene has CDR1 GTSNPN and CDR2 SVGIG (reference sequence). This CDR3 has 13 residues. CDR3 residues: CGSWGQVNTEAFF. The CDR3, as DNA: TGTGGGTCCTGGGGACAGGTCAACACTGAAGCTTTCTTT.

This clone was found a few times. The V call is TRBV9, the J call TRBJ2-3; D is undetermined. The CDR3 length is 12 residues. V dropped 4 bases and J dropped 10 bases, with 13 bases sitting between them. Germline-derived CDR1 and CDR2 are SGDLS and YYNGEE. CDR3: CASSTRTKAQYF. In DNA form, the CDR3 reads TGTGCCAGCAGCACCCGGACGAAAGCGCAGTATTTT.

The CDR3 reads CASSLRRSNQPQHF. CDR3 sequence (DNA): TGTGCCAGCAGCTTACGCAGGTCAAATCAGCCCCAGCATTTT. This rearrangement joins TRBV13 to TRBJ1-5, with D unresolved. Germline V gives CDR1 PRHDT, CDR2 FYEKMQ (reference sequence). The CDR3 has 14 amino acids. The V end lost 2 bases, the J end lost 4 bases, and 9 bases lay between the germline ends.

The genes are TRBV4-1 and TRBJ2-7, with D unresolved. Germline V gene data show CDR1 as MGHRA and CDR2 as YSYEKL. Deletions cut 0 bases from V and 3 bases from J, with 9 bases between. The CDR3 runs to 14 residues. The CDR3 loop is CASSQDLAVYEQYF. The CDR3 coding sequence is TGCGCCAGCAGCCAAGATCTGGCAGTCTACGAGCAGTACTTC.

V usage is TRBV7-9 and J usage is TRBJ2-7; 7 bases align to TRBD2. The V segment lost 3 bases and the J segment 6 bases; nucleotides outside the gene matches: 8. Per the germline V gene, CDR1 is SEHNR and CDR2 is FQNEAQ (reference sequence). The length of the CDR3 is 14 residues. Here the CDR3 DNA reads TGTGCCAGCAGCTTGAGCGGGATGGGATCCGAGCAGTACTTC. Translating it yields CASSLSGMGSEQYF.

The J gene is TRBJ2-3, the V gene TRBV7-9, with TRBD2 matching 10 bases. The V gene's germline CDR1 is SEHNR and CDR2 FQNEAQ (reference sequence). V trimming: 2 bases; J trimming: 5 bases; junction bases outside the gene matches: 10. The CDR3 sequence is 17 residues long. Here the CDR3 reads CASSLPPASGSIDTQYF. As DNA, the CDR3 is TGTGCCAGCAGCTTACCCCCTGCTAGCGGGAGTATAGATACGCAGTATTTT.

This clone was seen more than once but under ten times. This rearrangement joins TRBV11-2 to TRBJ2-7; the match to TRBD2 covers 11 bases. Germline V CDR1 and CDR2: SGHAT, FQNNGV. The CDR3 runs 17 residues. Germline trimming cut 3 bases from V and 5 bases from J; bases unmatched to any gene: 12. CDR3 region: CASSFLVAGGGFDEQYF. CDR3 coding DNA: TGTGCCAGCAGCTTCTTGGTAGCGGGAGGGGGATTCGACGAGCAGTACTTC.